The present TCR beta chain was sequenced within a study of cytomegalovirus exposure and HLA in healthy donors. Donors were nominally healthy when sampled, though unrecorded immune exposures were likely. After removal of 5 bases from V and 4 bases from J, the junction contained 3 bases not matched to a gene. The CDR3 loop spans 13 amino acids. Germline CDR1 is SGHAT and CDR2 is FQNNGV. Vbeta (60) and Jbeta (13) primers were used in the PCR. The data were produced by immunoSEQ multiplex PCR, yet TCRdb's version contains in-frame clones alone and is incomplete. The sample's table shows approximately 130,000 clones. The study's findings and limits: It was reportedly the case that the classifier diagnosed cytomegalovirus status with high specificity and sensitivity. In vitro work confirmed that three CMV-associated chains recognize CMV antigens. A missense DCLRE1C variant was associated with V- and J-gene trimming of TCR beta chains in a later analysis, and an independent cohort replicated the association.

On this clone itself: The antigen is not known.

The sequencing input was PBMCs. The sequence derives from a woman aged 55-69 years in good health and CMV-seronegative. The chain combines TRBV11-2 with TRBJ1-1, with 8 positions matching TRBD1. CDR3 in amino acids: CASSDRGFTEAFF. Here the CDR3 DNA reads TGTGCCAGCAGCGACAGGGGTTTCACTGAAGCTTTCTTT.